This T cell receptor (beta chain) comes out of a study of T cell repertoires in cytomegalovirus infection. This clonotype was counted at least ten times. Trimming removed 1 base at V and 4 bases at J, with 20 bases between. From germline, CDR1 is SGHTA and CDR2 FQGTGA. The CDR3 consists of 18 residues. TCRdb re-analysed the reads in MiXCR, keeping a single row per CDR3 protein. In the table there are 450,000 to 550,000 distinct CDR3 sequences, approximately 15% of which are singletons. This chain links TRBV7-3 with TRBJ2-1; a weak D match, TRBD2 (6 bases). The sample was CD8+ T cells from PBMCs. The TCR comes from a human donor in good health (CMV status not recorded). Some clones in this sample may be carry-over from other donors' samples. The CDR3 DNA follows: TGTGCCAGCAGCTTAAAGGGCTTAGCTAGCGAGAGTTACAATGAGCAGTTCTTC. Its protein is CASSLKGLASESYNEQFF. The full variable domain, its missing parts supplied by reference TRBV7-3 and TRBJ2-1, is GAGVSQTPSNKVTEKGKYVELRCDPISGHTALYWYRQSLGQGPEFLIYFQGTGAADDSGLPNDRFFAVRPEGSVSTLKIQRTERGDSAVYLCASSLKGLASESYNEQFFGPGTRLTVL.